Shown below are 13 T cell receptor beta chains from a single sample sequenced in a study of T cells in Graves' hyperthyroidism and ophthalmopathy. The CDR3 regions of TCR beta were amplified from RNA transcripts. An initial round of RT-PCR targeting the TCR CDR3 relied on the HTBI primer set. TCRdb analysed the multiplex PCR reads with MiXCR anew, one entry per CDR3 protein. The sample carries roughly 800,000 distinct CDR3 sequences, more than 30% recorded once. Input material: blood. These receptors were collected from a man aged 18 to 30 with Graves' hyperthyroidism.

A remark on this clonotype: A much larger clone sits a single nucleotide away, making a read error possible. V and J are TRBV5-1 and TRBJ2-6; D gene unclear. CDR3 length: 14 amino acids. CDR1 SGHRS and CDR2 YFSETQ come from the germline V gene. CDR3 loop: CASSWSSEANVLTF. The CDR3 DNA follows: TGCGCCAGCAGTTGGAGCTCTGAGGCCAACGTCCTGACTTTC.

The chain couples TRBV7-9 to TRBJ2-3; D is unresolved. Per the germline V gene, CDR1 is SEHNR and CDR2 is FQNEAQ (reference sequence). The CDR3 runs 13 residues. Trimming cost V 4 bases and J 6 bases, with 11 bases left between them. The CDR3 region has the DNA TGTGCCAGCAGCTGGCCGTCCGGGGATACGCAGTATTTT. Its protein product is CASSWPSGDTQYF.

There are a few counts of this clonotype. The chain's CDR3 is CASSGWGETQYF. DNA of the CDR3: TGTGCCAGCTCAGGGTGGGGAGAGACCCAGTACTTC. This chain uses TRBV7-8 with TRBJ2-5, with D possibly matching TRBD1 (5 bases). V dropped 8 bases and J dropped 4 bases, with 11 bases sitting between them. Germline loops: CDR1 SGHVS, CDR2 FQNEAQ. The CDR3 contains 12 residues.

This clonotype was counted between two and nine times. The V and J genes are TRBV19 and TRBJ2-7; tentative D call: TRBD2 (5 bases). This CDR3 has 13 amino acids. Germline V gene data show CDR1 as LNHDA and CDR2 as SQIVND (reference sequence). V lost 1 base and J lost 4, with 8 bases in between. The CDR3 loop reads CASSIVPGYEQYF. The CDR3 DNA sequence: TGTGCCAGTAGTATAGTTCCGGGGTACGAGCAGTACTTC.

This sequence joins TRBV2 and TRBJ1-2, with 7 bases matching TRBD1. The CDR3 consists of 14 residues. The trim removed 5 bases at V and 6 bases at J, leaving 9 bases unmatched. Germline assignment: CDR1 SNHLY and CDR2 FYNNEI. For the CDR3, the DNA is TGTGCCAGCAGTTTGGTTGGAGGGGGCGATGGCTACACCTTC. Translation gives CASSLVGGGDGYTF.

The J gene is TRBJ2-7, the V gene TRBV7-3, with 8 bases that match TRBD1. V lost 7 bases, J lost 8 bases, and 10 bases stayed unmatched. The CDR3 has 13 amino acids. The V gene's germline CDR1 is SGHTA and CDR2 FQGTGA. CDR3 sequence: CASIAGQGKKQYF. Here the CDR3 DNA reads TGTGCCAGCATCGCCGGACAGGGAAAAAAGCAGTACTTC.

This clonotype was detected a few times. The J gene is TRBJ2-3, the V gene TRBV7-2; D call uncertain. Germline V gives CDR1 SGHTA, CDR2 FQGNSA. The CDR3 consists of 14 residues. Trimming shortened V by 8 bases and J by 0 bases, and 12 bases separated the two germline ends. The CDR3 DNA reads as TGTGCCAGCTCCCTTTCCCCTAGCACAGATACGCAGTATTTT. It yields the protein CASSLSPSTDTQYF.

In regard to this clonotype: A read error is possible here, since a much larger clone lies one base away. The chain is built from TRBV5-1 and TRBJ1-1, with a tentative D call TRBD1 (6 bases). The CDR3 has 12 amino acids. The germline gives CDR1 SGHRS, CDR2 YFSETQ. Here the CDR3 reads CANSQDSTEAFF. The CDR3 nucleotides read TGCGCCAACAGCCAGGACAGCACTGAAGCTTTCTTT.

As to this clonotype: Since a much larger clone is just one base distant, this may be a read error. The V gene is TRBV16, the J gene TRBJ1-2; TRBD1 agrees at 7 bases. Germline CDR1 KGHSY, CDR2 FQNENV. This CDR3 is built from 14 residues. DNA for the CDR3: TGTACCAGCATCCCCCAGAACAGGGGATATGGCTACACCTTC. This sequence encodes CTSIPQNRGYGYTF. The variable domain in full, with the rest retrieved from reference TRBV16 and TRBJ1-2, is GEEVAQTPKHLVRGEGQKAKLYCAPIKGHSYVFWYQQVLKNEFKFLISFQNENVFDETGMPKERFSAKCLPNSPCSLEIQATKLEDSAVYFCTSIPQNRGYGYTFGSGTRLTVV.

The chain combines TRBV2 with TRBJ2-6; D is unresolved. Germline V gene sequence: CDR1 SNHLY, CDR2 FYNNEI. The CDR3 has 18 amino acids. V lost 7 bases, J lost 4 bases, and 23 bases lay in between. This CDR3 is CASTQAVKWYSGANVLTF. CDR3 in DNA: TGTGCCAGCACTCAAGCCGTTAAGTGGTACTCGGGGGCCAACGTCCTGACTTTC. The variable domain in full, with the rest retrieved from reference TRBV2 and TRBJ2-6, is EPEVTQTPSHQVTQMGQEVILRCVPISNHLYFYWYRQILGQKVEFLVSFYNNEISEKSEIFDDQFSVERPDGSNFTLKIRSTKLEDSAMYFCASTQAVKWYSGANVLTFGAGSRLTVL.

The gene calls are TRBV7-3 and TRBJ2-7; D gene uncertain. The germline gives CDR1 SGHTA, CDR2 FQGTGA. The CDR3 runs to 16 residues. V was cut by 2 bases and J by 0 bases, with 14 bases left in between. The CDR3 nucleotides are TGTGCCAGCAGCTTACTTGGCTCCTCGAGCTCCTACGAGCAGTACTTC. It encodes CASSLLGSSSSYEQYF.

The chain carries TRBV5-1 and TRBJ1-3; D ambiguous. Germline loops: CDR1 SGHRS, CDR2 YFSETQ. CDR3 length: 14 residues. V was pared by 0 bases and J by 10 bases, with 14 bases between. The CDR3 nucleotides read TGCGCCAGCAGCTTGGTGGTGGGCGGCCGAACCATATATTTT. It specifies CASSLVVGGRTIYF.

This clonotype was found many times. J is TRBJ1-6 and V is TRBV20-1, with D unclear. With 3 bases removed from V and 7 bases from J, the gap between germline ends came to 7 bases. Germline assignment: CDR1 DFQATT and CDR2 SNEGSKA (reference sequence). This CDR3 has 12 residues. CDR3 sequence (DNA): TGCAGTGCTAGTGCCCCAAATTCACCCCTCCACTTT. Translating it yields CSASAPNSPLHF.